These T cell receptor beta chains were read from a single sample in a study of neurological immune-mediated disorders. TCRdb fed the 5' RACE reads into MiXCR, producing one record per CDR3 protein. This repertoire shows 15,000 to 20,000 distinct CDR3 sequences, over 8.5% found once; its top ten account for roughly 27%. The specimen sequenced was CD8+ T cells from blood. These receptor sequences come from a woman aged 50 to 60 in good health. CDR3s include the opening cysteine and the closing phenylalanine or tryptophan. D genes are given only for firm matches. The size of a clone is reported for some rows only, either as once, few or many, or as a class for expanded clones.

TGTGCCAGCAGCCGAGGACGGTCTTTGGGGAACACTGAAGCTTTCTTT	CASSRGRSLGNTEAFF	TRBJ1-1	many	.	TRBV11-2
TGTGCCAGTAGTATAGATCTCTTCTACGAGCAGTACTTC	CASSIDLFYEQYF	TRBJ2-7	many	.	TRBV19
TGTGCCAGCAGCCCCCCAGGGGGGGCCTCCTACGAGCAGTACTTC	CASSPPGGASYEQYF	TRBJ2-7	many	.	TRBV5-6
TGTGCCAGCTGGAAACCCTACGAGCAGTACTTC	CASWKPYEQYF	TRBJ2-7	many	.	TRBV6-6
TGTGCCACCAGTGAGAATACAGGGGGTGTAAATCAGCCCCAGCATTTT	CATSENTGGVNQPQHF	TRBJ1-5	many	TRBD1	TRBV24-1
TGTGCCAGCAGCTTGTACCTTACAGATGCAGATACGCAGTATTTT	CASSLYLTDADTQYF	TRBJ2-3	many	.	TRBV5-5
TGCAGCGTTGAGGACAGGGGTGCCTACGAGCAGTACTTC	CSVEDRGAYEQYF	TRBJ2-7	many	TRBD1	TRBV29-1
TGTGCCAGCAGTTCCACACGGACAGACCATAGCAATCAGCCCCAGCATTTT	CASSSTRTDHSNQPQHF	TRBJ1-5	many	.	TRBV7-9
TGTGCCAGCAGTTTAGTCGGGCTAGTGGGTGTCGAGCAGTACTTC	CASSLVGLVGVEQYF	TRBJ2-7	.	.	TRBV12-3/TRBV12-4
TGCGCCAGCAGCTGGGACAGGGGGACCGGGGAGCTGTTTTTT	CASSWDRGTGELFF	TRBJ2-2	many	TRBD1	TRBV5-1
TGCGCCAGCAGCTACCCCGGGACAGGGACGTTCTTC	CASSYPGTGTFF	TRBJ2-1	few	TRBD1	TRBV5-1
TGCAGCGTTGTTGGGACGGACTCCTACGAGCAGTACTTC	CSVVGTDSYEQYF	TRBJ2-7	medium-sized	.	TRBV29-1
TGCAGCGTTGTCGGACCATCCTACGAGCAGTACTTC	CSVVGPSYEQYF	TRBJ2-7	many	.	TRBV29-1
TGTGCCAGCAGCCAAGATGTTGTACGATATGGAGCCGGGGAGCTGTTTTTT	CASSQDVVRYGAGELFF	TRBJ2-2	.	.	TRBV4-2
TGTGCCAGCAGCCAAGGGCCGAGGTCGGAAAAACTGTTTTTT	CASSQGPRSEKLFF	TRBJ1-4	many	.	TRBV3-1
TGCAGCGTTGAAGGGATAGATACGCAGTATTTT	CSVEGIDTQYF	TRBJ2-3	many	.	TRBV29-1
TGCGCCAGCAGCCAAGAACGGTACTACGAGCAGTACTTC	CASSQERYYEQYF	TRBJ2-7	many	.	TRBV4-1
TGCGCCAGCAGCCGTGTACTAGACGTTCCCGAGCAGTACTTC	CASSRVLDVPEQYF	TRBJ2-7	many	.	TRBV4-3
TGTGCCAGTAGTTCTCCGGGGGCGGGACCTGAAGCTTTCTTT	CASSSPGAGPEAFF	TRBJ1-1	.	.	TRBV19
TGTGCCAGCAGCCAAAACGAGGGGATTTCCTCACGCGAGCAGTTCTTC	CASSQNEGISSREQFF	TRBJ2-1	medium-sized	.	TRBV28
TGTGCCACCAGCAGCCACCGGGGGGCTGGGGCCAACGTCCTGACTTTC	CATSSHRGAGANVLTF	TRBJ2-6	many	TRBD2	TRBV15
TGTGCCAGCAGCATCTTGAGGGTCCAAGAGACCCAGTACTTC	CASSILRVQETQYF	TRBJ2-5	many	.	TRBV12-3/TRBV12-4
TGCAGCGTTGAGTATGGCTATGGGGAGACCCAGTACTTC	CSVEYGYGETQYF	TRBJ2-5	many	.	TRBV29-1
TGTGCCAGCAGACCCGGGACATCCTACGAGCAGTACTTC	CASRPGTSYEQYF	TRBJ2-7	many	.	TRBV28
TGCAGTGCTAGGGGGACTAGCGGGAGAGTGTACAATGAGCAGTTCTTC	CSARGTSGRVYNEQFF	TRBJ2-1	.	TRBD2	TRBV20-1
TGTGCCAGCAGTGAGTCCCTAGGACTAGCGACAGATACGCAGTATTTT	CASSESLGLATDTQYF	TRBJ2-3	many	TRBD2	TRBV25-1
TGTGCCACCAGTGTTGGACAGGGCAATCAGCCCCAGCATTTT	CATSVGQGNQPQHF	TRBJ1-5	medium-sized	TRBD1	TRBV24-1
TGCGCCAGCAGCCTCGACACCGGGGGTTACGAGCAGTACTTC	CASSLDTGGYEQYF	TRBJ2-7	many	.	TRBV4-1
TGTGCCAGCAGGGGGACAGGGGCCCACTTC	CASRGTGAHF	TRBJ2-1	.	TRBD1	TRBV2
TGTGCCAGCAGACCCGACAGGAGGTACGAGCAGTACTTC	CASRPDRRYEQYF	TRBJ2-7	many	.	TRBV28
TGTGCCAGTAGTATCTGGCTAGCGGGAGCCAATGAGCAGTTCTTC	CASSIWLAGANEQFF	TRBJ2-1	many	TRBD2	TRBV19
TGCAGTGCTAGGGGGGGGAGTGAAAAACTGTTTTTT	CSARGGSEKLFF	TRBJ1-4	many	.	TRBV20-1
TGTGCCAGCAGTTCCGGGGGTAATTCACCCCTCCACTTT	CASSSGGNSPLHF	TRBJ1-6	many	.	TRBV12-3/TRBV12-4
TGCGCCAGCAGCTTGGGACTAGCGGGAGAGGGGGAGACCCAGTACTTC	CASSLGLAGEGETQYF	TRBJ2-5	many	TRBD2	TRBV5-1
TGTGCCAGCAGCTACGACCTAACGGCTAATGAGCAGTTCTTC	CASSYDLTANEQFF	TRBJ2-1	many	.	TRBV7-2
TGTGCCAGCAGCCGGGGGAGTTTTAGGGAGACCCAGTACTTC	CASSRGSFRETQYF	TRBJ2-5	many	.	TRBV11-2
TGTGCCAGCAGCATCGCAGCCCGGGGGCCTTGTTACAATGAGCAGTTCTTC	CASSIAARGPCYNEQFF	TRBJ2-1	.	.	TRBV21-1
TGTGCCAGCAGCTTATCGTACGAAGCTCATAACTATGGCTACACCTTC	CASSLSYEAHNYGYTF	TRBJ1-2	many	.	TRBV7-9
TGCGCCAGCAGCTTGAATACGCCGAATGAGCAGTTCTTC	CASSLNTPNEQFF	TRBJ2-1	.	.	TRBV5-1
TGTGCCAGCAGCAAAGCTTATTTTAGCGGGGGGGCCTACAATGAGCAGTTCTTC	CASSKAYFSGGAYNEQFF	TRBJ2-1	many	.	TRBV21-1
TGCAGTGCTAGGGGTGATAACTATGGCTACACCTTC	CSARGDNYGYTF	TRBJ1-2	many	.	TRBV20-1
TGTGCCAGCAGCTTAGGAGCCTGGGAGGGCCCAGATACGCAGTATTTT	CASSLGAWEGPDTQYF	TRBJ2-3	many	TRBD2	TRBV7-9
TGTGCCAGCAGCTTAGATGGGAATAGCAATCAGCCCCAGCATTTT	CASSLDGNSNQPQHF	TRBJ1-5	many	.	TRBV11-2
TGTGCCAGCAGTCCGTACAGGGGGTCCGAGCAGTACTTC	CASSPYRGSEQYF	TRBJ2-7	many	TRBD1	TRBV14
TGTGCCAGCAGCGCCCGACAGGGTATGAATTCACCCCTCCACTTT	CASSARQGMNSPLHF	TRBJ1-6	many	TRBD1	TRBV11-3
TGTGCCACCAGTGATTCAAATGGCTACACCTTC	CATSDSNGYTF	TRBJ1-2	many	.	TRBV24-1
TGCAGTGCTAGTGGCACAGGTGGCCCTTACAATGAGCAGTTCTTC	CSASGTGGPYNEQFF	TRBJ2-1	many	.	TRBV20-1
TGCAGCGTTGAGCGGTACAGCTCCTACGAGCAGTACTTC	CSVERYSSYEQYF	TRBJ2-7	many	.	TRBV29-1
TGTGCCAGCAGTGAAGGGGCTTCCAACACCGGGGAGCTGTTTTTT	CASSEGASNTGELFF	TRBJ2-2	many	.	TRBV25-1
TGTGCCAGCACCCCGCCCCGGGGCGAGCAGTACTTC	CASTPPRGEQYF	TRBJ2-7	many	.	TRBV28
TGTGCCAGCAGCTTAGTCGGGCCCTCCATGGAGGGGCAGTTCTTC	CASSLVGPSMEGQFF	TRBJ2-1	many	.	TRBV7-9
TGTGCCAGCAGTTACGCAGACAGCTCCTACGAGCAGTACTTC	CASSYADSSYEQYF	TRBJ2-7	many	.	TRBV6-5
TGCGCCAGCCAACAATCCCAAAACTCCTACGAGCAGTACTTC	CASQQSQNSYEQYF	TRBJ2-7	.	.	TRBV4-1
TGCAGTGCTAGAGATAGCAGGGACATGACCTACGAGCAGTACTTC	CSARDSRDMTYEQYF	TRBJ2-7	many	.	TRBV20-1
TGTGCCAGCAGCCCGGACAATGAGCAGTTCTTC	CASSPDNEQFF	TRBJ2-1	medium-sized	.	TRBV9
TGTGCCAGCAGCCGCGAACATAGGACAGAATTGAACACTGAAGCTTTCTTT	CASSREHRTELNTEAFF	TRBJ1-1	.	.	TRBV9
TGTGCCAGTACCGTAAAGACAGGGGCATATTCACCCCTCCACTTT	CASTVKTGAYSPLHF	TRBJ1-6	many	TRBD1	TRBV19
TGCAGTGCTAGAGATGCTAGCGGGGGGGGGGAGGTTACGCAGTATTTT	CSARDASGGGEVTQYF	TRBJ2-3	many	TRBD2	TRBV20-1
TGTGCCGGAGGGTCTCGGGGAAGCTCCTACGAGCAGTACTTC	CAGGSRGSSYEQYF	TRBJ2-7	many	.	TRBV28